The 21 T cell receptor beta chains below come from one sample, sequenced in a study of T cells in tuberculosis. Profiled with immunoSEQ multiplex PCR; TCRdb holds only in-frame clones, not every one. There are about 36,000 clones in the sample; 93% occur only once, and over 6.5% lies in the top ten. The sequenced sample consisted of PBMCs. These receptors were obtained from a donor between 10 and 29 years old with latent tuberculosis or without tuberculosis infection.

The chain couples TRBV4-1 to TRBJ2-2, with TRBD2 matching 7 bases. The germline gives CDR1 MGHRA, CDR2 YSYEKL. J lost 0 bases, V lost 5 bases, and 9 bases had no gene match. The CDR3 has 17 residues. The CDR3 loop is CASSAGVRTSNTGELFF. CDR3 coding DNA: TGCGCCAGCAGCGCGGGGGTTAGGACATCGAACACCGGGGAGCTGTTTTTT.

The genes are TRBV30 and TRBJ1-6, with TRBD1 matching over 7 bases. CDR1 is GTSNPN, CDR2 SVGIG, per germline (reference sequence). V was pared by 0 bases and J by 8 bases, with 7 bases of the junction left unmatched. This CDR3 contains 15 residues. CDR3 region: CAWSVRQGVDSPLHF. The CDR3 DNA reads as TGTGCCTGGAGTGTAAGGCAGGGGGTCGATTCACCCCTCCACTTT.

This chain joins TRBV7-9 and TRBJ1-4, with 7 positions matching TRBD1. CDR3 length: 16 residues. V shed 5 bases, J shed 0 bases, and the junction held 6 bases outside the gene matches. The germline gives CDR1 SEHNR, CDR2 FQNEAQ (reference sequence). The CDR3 DNA sequence: TGTGCCAGCAGCCAGACTGGGACAGCAACTAATGAAAAACTGTTTTTT. Amino acid sequence: CASSQTGTATNEKLFF.

This clone was observed a single time. Other DNA sequences from this sample encode an identical CDR3 as well. The gene calls are TRBV18 and TRBJ1-2; no reliable D call. CDR1 KGHSH and CDR2 LQKENI come from the germline V gene. The CDR3 runs to 12 residues. V was shortened by 6 bases and J by 2 bases, with 7 bases between the two germline ends. The CDR3 nucleotides read TGTGCCAGCTCGCCGGAGAACTATGGCTACACCTTC. Its translation: CASSPENYGYTF.

The CDR3 nucleotides are TGTGCCAGCACCCTAGGGGGTAGGAGCTCTGGAAACACCATATATTTT. Translating gives CASTLGGRSSGNTIYF. V is TRBV5-4 and J is TRBJ1-3; perhaps TRBD1 as D (6 bases). From germline, CDR1 is SGHNT and CDR2 YYREEE (reference sequence). Trimming took 6 bases from V and 0 from J, leaving 16 bases between them. This CDR3 is 16 amino acids long.

The chain employs TRBV6-5 and TRBJ1-2, with D possibly being TRBD1 (5 bases). The CDR3 length is 11 residues. The germline CDR1 and CDR2 sequences are MNHEY and SVGAGI. The V end lost 10 bases, the J end lost 4 bases, and 10 bases lay between the germline ends. The CDR3 nucleotides read TGTGCCACCTCAGGGTTCTATGGCTACACCTTC. Translated: CATSGFYGYTF.

The chain uses TRBV27 and TRBJ2-6; D is unclear. The CDR3 covers 15 residues. Germline CDR1 reads MNHEY; CDR2 reads SMNVEV (reference sequence). V lost 6 bases and J 1 base, leaving 10 bases between the germline ends. The CDR3 sequence is CASSLPRSGANVLTF. In DNA, the CDR3 is TGTGCCAGCAGCCTCCCTAGGTCTGGGGCCAACGTCCTGACTTTC.

The chain combines TRBV4-1 with TRBJ2-7, with 9 bases matching TRBD1. The germline V gene encodes CDR1 MGHRA and CDR2 YSYEKL. The trim removed 4 bases at V and 3 bases at J, leaving 10 bases unmatched. The CDR3 has 16 amino acids. For the CDR3, the DNA is TGCGCCAGCAGCCGCCTTCCGACAGGGGGTTTCTACGAGCAGTACTTC. This codes for CASSRLPTGGFYEQYF.

This clone was picked up a small number of times. The rearrangement joins TRBV10-1 to TRBJ2-1; possible D gene TRBD1, 6 bases. The CDR3 is 14 residues long. V dropped 8 bases and J dropped 5 bases, with 16 bases sitting between them. The V gene's germline CDR1 is WNHNN and CDR2 SYGVQD (reference sequence). Here the CDR3 DNA reads TGCGCCAGCGGCAAGTGGGGGCCCGACAATGAGCAGTTCTTC. It encodes CASGKWGPDNEQFF.

The J gene is TRBJ2-1, the V gene TRBV2; D may be TRBD2 (5 bases). This CDR3 contains 16 residues. Germline V gene lookup returns CDR1 SNHLY and CDR2 FYNNEI. V lost 6 bases and J lost 0, with 15 bases in between. The CDR3 region is CASRRSVDFSYNEQFF. As DNA, the CDR3 is TGTGCCAGCAGAAGAAGCGTGGACTTCTCCTACAATGAGCAGTTCTTC. The full variable domain, with the rest looked up from reference TRBV2 and TRBJ2-1, is EPEVTQTPSHQVTQMGQEVILRCVPISNHLYFYWYRQILGQKVEFLVSFYNNEISEKSEIFDDQFSVERPDGSNFTLKIRSTKLEDSAMYFCASRRSVDFSYNEQFFGPGTRLTVL.

This rearrangement joins TRBV5-1 to TRBJ1-1; no clear D. Germline V gives CDR1 SGHRS, CDR2 YFSETQ. V was pared by 3 bases and J by 1 base, with 7 bases between. The CDR3 has 13 amino acids. This chain's CDR3 is CASSWSENTEAFF. In DNA, the CDR3 is TGCGCCAGCAGCTGGAGTGAGAACACTGAAGCTTTCTTT.

The gene calls are TRBV4-3 and TRBJ2-7; perhaps TRBD2 as D (5 bases). The CDR3 extends over 15 amino acids. CDR1 and CDR2 from the germline V gene are LGHNA and YSLEER. With 0 bases removed from V and 3 bases from J, the gap between germline ends came to 12 bases. Written as DNA, the CDR3 is TGCGCCAGCAGCCAAGATCTTCGAGGGAGCTACGAGCAGTACTTC. Its protein product is CASSQDLRGSYEQYF.

The chain recombines TRBV6-6 with TRBJ1-2; the D is unclear. CDR1 MNHNY and CDR2 SVGAGI come from the germline V gene (reference sequence). The V gene lost 6 bases and the J gene lost 7 bases, with 12 bases spanning the gap. The CDR3 runs to 12 residues. In DNA, the CDR3 is TGTGCCAGCAGGGAGAGGGTCAGTGGCTACACCTTC. Amino acids: CASRERVSGYTF.

J is TRBJ1-2 and V is TRBV7-8; 9 bases fit TRBD1. V shed 0 bases and J 7 bases; nucleotides not matched to a gene: 9. CDR3 size: 16 residues. Germline loops: CDR1 SGHVS, CDR2 FQNEAQ. The CDR3, as DNA: TGTGCCAGCAGCTTAGCAGGGGGACAGGGTATGGGTGGCTACACCTTC. Translating gives CASSLAGGQGMGGYTF.

The CDR3 region has the DNA TGTGCCTGGAGTGTCTTTCTCGGGAACGAGCAGTACTTC. Its protein is CAWSVFLGNEQYF. This chain joins TRBV30 and TRBJ2-7; perhaps TRBD2 as D (5 bases). Germline V gene sequence: CDR1 GTSNPN, CDR2 SVGIG (reference sequence). Between the trimmed V and J ends, which lost 0 bases and 5 bases, there was a span of 11 bases. There are 13 residues in the CDR3.

The chain is built from TRBV7-9 and TRBJ1-2; D remains ambiguous. Per germline, CDR1 SEHNR and CDR2 FQNEAQ (reference sequence). V lost 4 bases and J lost 6, with 9 bases in between. This CDR3 contains 12 residues. DNA for the CDR3: TGTGCCAGCAGCTATGGAGGGAATGGCTACACCTTC. It specifies CASSYGGNGYTF.

This sequence joins TRBV6-5 and TRBJ1-2; 8 nucleotides match TRBD1. V lost 2 bases and J lost 2; bases outside the gene matches: 7. Per the germline V gene, CDR1 is MNHEY and CDR2 is SVGAGI. The CDR3 sequence is 16 residues long. The DNA of the CDR3 is TGTGCCAGCAGTTACACCCGGACAGGGACCAACTATGGCTACACCTTC. Translated: CASSYTRTGTNYGYTF.

This chain links TRBV5-4 with TRBJ1-4; D perhaps matches TRBD1 (5 bases). V dropped 0 bases and J dropped 12 bases, with 12 bases sitting between them. The CDR3 runs to 13 residues. Germline loops: CDR1 SGHNT, CDR2 YYREEE (reference sequence). The CDR3 here is CASSLAGREELFF. The CDR3 DNA reads as TGTGCCAGCAGCTTGGCCGGCAGGGAGGAACTGTTTTTT.

The chain has TRBV2 and TRBJ1-2, with D unresolved. CDR3 size: 19 residues. Between the trimmed V and J ends, which lost 4 bases and 0 bases, there was a span of 24 bases. Germline V gene lookup returns CDR1 SNHLY and CDR2 FYNNEI. The CDR3 nucleotides read TGTGCCAGCAGTGCCCTAAAAGATGTCGTAGCGAGGACTAACTATGGCTACACCTTC. Translated, it gives CASSALKDVVARTNYGYTF. The variable domain in full, with the rest retrieved from reference TRBV2 and TRBJ1-2, is EPEVTQTPSHQVTQMGQEVILRCVPISNHLYFYWYRQILGQKVEFLVSFYNNEISEKSEIFDDQFSVERPDGSNFTLKIRSTKLEDSAMYFCASSALKDVVARTNYGYTFGSGTRLTVV.

The chain is built from TRBV5-1 and TRBJ1-4, with TRBD1 matching over 9 bases. This CDR3 has 17 amino acids. Germline V gene data show CDR1 as SGHRS and CDR2 as YFSETQ. The V and J ends lost 2 bases and 4 bases, in that order; junction bases with no gene match: 9. DNA for the CDR3: TGCGCCAGCAGCTTTACTGTGGGACAGGGAATTAATGAAAAACTGTTTTTT. This gives the protein CASSFTVGQGINEKLFF.

The chain carries TRBV6-1 and TRBJ1-5; D remains unclear. Germline-derived CDR1 and CDR2 are MNHNS and SASEGT. The germline V and J ends were trimmed by 4 bases and 0 bases, with 10 bases remaining between them. The CDR3 is 15 residues long. Written as DNA, the CDR3 is TGTGCCAGCAGTGCGCGGGGAGATAGCAATCAGCCCCAGCATTTT. It is translated as CASSARGDSNQPQHF.